This T cell receptor beta chain was recovered during a study of regulatory T cells in long-lasting Graves disease. As for time point: persistent/refractory GD, antithyroid drugs over 5 years with positive TRAb. After RNA was extracted from PBMCs, the TCR library was made from it. Patients hailed from an endocrinology department in Xi'an, China. The authors drew around 9 milliliters of peripheral blood into EDTA tubes. Trimming pared 5 bases from V and 1 base from J, leaving 17 bases between. The CDR3 is 16 residues long. Germline CDR1 is SGHTA and CDR2 is FQGNSA. Combining iRepertoire HTBI primers with Arm-PCR of CDR3 regions, the authors built TCR beta libraries. Each CDR3 protein is one row after TCRdb ran MiXCR on the multiplex PCR reads. The sample records a few hundred thousand distinct CDR3 sequences, less than 25% being singletons. Findings and limits, study-wide: Patients with persistent disease showed a bias toward TRBV28, TRBJ1-2 and TRBJ2-5. Among persistent patients, a larger number of public clonotypes were shared (roughly 2,900) than among newly diagnosed patients (more than 850).

The sample holds many counts of this clonotype. The antigen is unknown. The chain recombines TRBV7-2 with TRBJ2-5; tentatively, D is TRBD1 or TRBD2 (5 bases each). The clonotype originates from a female donor with Graves disease. The input for sequencing was peripheral blood mononuclear cells (PBMCs), taken when the disease was refractory, from a patient treated with antithyroid drugs. The CDR3 DNA follows: TGTGCCAGCAGCGACCCCGGGACCGCAGGCCAAGAGACCCAGTACTTC. As protein: CASSDPGTAGQETQYF.